The next 18 T cell receptor beta chains were all read from a single sample in a study of shared clonotypes between healthy human individuals. Terminally differentiated effector memory CD45RA+ cells were left out of the naive CD8 fraction, which was CD45RO-negative and positively selected for CCR7. Assay used: immunoSEQ multiplex PCR; TCRdb lists only in-frame clones, some missing. The sample has about 1,800,000 clones, about 95% seen once. The sequencing input was naive CD8+ T cells sorted from blood. The receptors stem from a man in his late teens or twenties in good health.

This chain connects TRBV4-1 to TRBJ2-5, with D possibly being TRBD1 or TRBD2 (5 bases each). The tail of the sequence fits TRBJ2-7 better, so the J call may be wrong. This CDR3 is built from 14 residues. Germline-derived CDR1 and CDR2 are MGHRA and YSYEKL. Here the CDR3 reads CASSPGAAPFEQYF. CDR3 sequence (DNA): TGCGCCAGCAGCCCCGGGGCAGCACCTTTCGAGCAGTACTTC.

CDR3 coding DNA: TGTGCCAGCAGTCGGGGGACCGTCGAAAAACTGTTTTTT. Protein product: CASSRGTVEKLFF. The chain couples TRBV27 to TRBJ1-4; possibly TRBD1 for D (5 bases). The length of the CDR3 is 13 residues. The germline V and J ends were trimmed by 5 bases and 8 bases, with 12 bases remaining between them. The V gene's germline CDR1 is MNHEY and CDR2 SMNVEV (reference sequence).

The CDR3 coding sequence is TGCAGCGTTGAAGATCTTCATGGGGAAAGTGGGCACGAGCAGTACTTC. Translated, it gives CSVEDLHGESGHEQYF. The rearrangement links TRBV29-1 to TRBJ2-7, with D unresolved. V lost 0 bases and J 5 bases, leaving 20 bases between the germline ends. This CDR3 is built from 16 residues. Per germline, CDR1 SQVTM and CDR2 ANQGSEA.

This chain connects TRBV27 to TRBJ2-2, with TRBD1 identical over 8 bases. J lost 3 bases, V lost 5 bases, and 11 bases had no gene match. CDR1 MNHEY and CDR2 SMNVEV come from the germline V gene (reference sequence). The CDR3 spans 17 residues. DNA of the CDR3: TGTGCCAGCAGTCTCTACCAGGGGGCAGGCGACACCGGGGAGCTGTTTTTT. The encoded protein is CASSLYQGAGDTGELFF.

J is TRBJ2-7 and V is TRBV5-1; D is tentatively TRBD1 or TRBD2 (6 bases each). V was trimmed by 0 bases and J by 5 bases, leaving 18 bases between them. The germline V gene encodes CDR1 SGHRS and CDR2 YFSETQ. The CDR3 spans 16 residues. The CDR3 DNA reads TGCGCCAGCAGCTTGGCAGTAGGGGGGAGGCTCCACGAGCAGTACTTC. Protein: CASSLAVGGRLHEQYF.

This clone was seen once. The chain couples TRBV7-9 to TRBJ2-7, with a possible D match to TRBD1 (6 bases). Trimming pared 3 bases from V and 5 bases from J, leaving 11 bases between. The CDR3 extends over 13 amino acids. Germline CDR1 reads SEHNR; CDR2 reads FQNEAQ (reference sequence). CDR3: CASSLTGGHEQYF. The CDR3 DNA is TGTGCCAGCAGCTTGACAGGTGGCCACGAGCAGTACTTC. The whole variable domain, remainder taken from reference TRBV7-9 and TRBJ2-7, is DTGVSQNPRHKITKRGQNVTFRCDPISEHNRLYWYRQTLGQGPEFLTYFQNEAQLEKSRLLSDRFSAERPKGSFSTLEIQRTEQGDSAMYLCASSLTGGHEQYFGPGTRLTVT.

This clone showed up just once. The chain couples TRBV9 to TRBJ1-5; 9 bases match TRBD1. V lost 0 bases and J lost 0; bases outside the gene matches: 10. In germline, CDR1 is SGDLS, CDR2 YYNGEE. The CDR3 consists of 19 residues. The CDR3: CASSVEKGQGVNSNQPQHF. The CDR3 nucleotides read TGTGCCAGCAGCGTAGAAAAGGGACAGGGTGTCAATAGCAATCAGCCCCAGCATTTT.

The chain has TRBV4-1 and TRBJ2-7; 7 bases are shared with TRBD2. From germline, CDR1 is MGHRA and CDR2 YSYEKL. This CDR3 comprises 13 residues. V gave up 4 bases and J gave up 4 bases; unmatched junction bases: 4. CDR3 DNA sequence: TGCGCCAGCAGCCGGGCGGGAGATTACGAGCAGTACTTC. It encodes CASSRAGDYEQYF.

The genes are TRBV5-1 and TRBJ1-1, with 7 bases lining up with TRBD1. The CDR3 extends over 19 amino acids. The germline gives CDR1 SGHRS, CDR2 YFSETQ. The V gene end was trimmed by 1 base and the J gene end by 1 base; junction bases not matched to a gene: 16. This CDR3 is CASSLNATTGWERNTEAFF. The CDR3 DNA follows: TGCGCCAGCAGCTTGAATGCTACGACAGGGTGGGAGAGGAACACTGAAGCTTTCTTT.

The CDR3 reads CAATSGTNYEQYF. The CDR3 region has the DNA TGTGCCGCCACTTCCGGGACAAATTACGAGCAGTACTTC. This rearrangement joins TRBV6-1 to TRBJ2-7, with D possibly being TRBD1 (6 bases). From germline, CDR1 is MNHNS and CDR2 SASEGT. Between the trimmed V and J ends, which lost 11 bases and 4 bases, there was a span of 18 bases. The CDR3 has 13 residues.

The J gene is TRBJ1-2, the V gene TRBV9; D uncertain. Germline V gene sequence: CDR1 SGDLS, CDR2 YYNGEE. The V and J ends lost 3 bases and 4 bases respectively, with 22 bases between them. This CDR3 is 17 amino acids long. DNA for the CDR3: TGTGCCAGCAGCGCCCGGCCCCAGGCCCTATTGGGCTATGGCTACACCTTC. Translating it yields CASSARPQALLGYGYTF.

In the case of this clone: The sample contains more than one DNA sequence encoding this CDR3. This chain uses TRBV19 with TRBJ2-7; 9 bases align to TRBD1. The CDR3 contains 14 residues. With V trimmed by 6 bases and J by 1 base, 4 bases remained unmatched. From germline, CDR1 is LNHDA and CDR2 SQIVND (reference sequence). CDR3 bases: TGTGCCAGTAGCGCGGGACAGGGATCCTACGAGCAGTACTTC. Its translation: CASSAGQGSYEQYF.

V is TRBV5-4 and J is TRBJ2-7; D is perhaps TRBD1 (6 bases). The V and J ends lost 4 bases and 3 bases respectively, with 11 bases between them. The CDR3 length is 13 residues. CDR1 and CDR2 (germline): SGHNT, YYREEE (reference sequence). The CDR3 sequence is CASSPTGIYEQYF. CDR3 DNA: TGTGCCAGCAGCCCCACAGGGATCTACGAGCAGTACTTC.

The genes are TRBV4-3 and TRBJ2-3; 7 nucleotides align to TRBD2. Trimming cost V 0 bases and J 5 bases; bases outside gene matches: 5. The V gene's germline CDR1 is LGHNA and CDR2 YSLEER. The CDR3 is made up of 15 amino acids. CDR3 bases: TGCGCCAGCAGCCAAGATGCCGTAGCGGGAGATACGCAGTATTTT. It translates to CASSQDAVAGDTQYF.

Points on this clone: Distinct nucleotide sequences in the sample also encode this CDR3. The V call is TRBV5-4, the J call TRBJ2-5, with D possibly TRBD2 on 6 matching bases. This CDR3 has 14 amino acids. The germline gives CDR1 SGHNT, CDR2 YYREEE (reference sequence). The V end lost 2 bases, the J end lost 2 bases, and 10 bases lay between the germline ends. The CDR3 loop reads CASSFSGGQETQYF. The CDR3 nucleotides read TGTGCCAGCAGCTTTAGCGGAGGTCAAGAGACCCAGTACTTC.

V gene TRBV10-2 combines with J gene TRBJ2-1; D remains ambiguous. Trimming left V 3 bases short and J 5 bases short, with 5 bases between. The CDR3 has 12 residues. The V gene's germline CDR1 is WSHSY and CDR2 SAAADI. In nucleotides, the CDR3 is TGCGCCAGCAGTGATGAGGACAATGAGCAGTTCTTC. Translating it yields CASSDEDNEQFF.

The chain combines TRBV28 with TRBJ1-1, with 8 bases fitting TRBD1. The CDR3 has 12 residues. The V gene's germline CDR1 is MDHEN and CDR2 SYDVKM. V shed 4 bases, J shed 7 bases, and the junction held 2 bases outside the gene matches. DNA of the CDR3: TGTGCCAGCAGTTATGACAGGGGTGAAGCTTTCTTT. Translation: CASSYDRGEAFF.

This clone was counted a single time. CDR3 residues: CASRELAAGTQYF. CDR3 DNA: TGTGCCAGCAGAGAACTAGCGGCAGGGACCCAGTACTTC. The gene calls are TRBV5-4 and TRBJ2-5; 8 bases line up with TRBD2. V was pared by 5 bases and J by 7 bases, with 7 bases of the junction left unmatched. The CDR3 is 13 amino acids. The germline V gene encodes CDR1 SGHNT and CDR2 YYREEE (reference sequence).